The clone carrying this T cell receptor beta chain was seen more than once but under ten times. Its antigen is currently unknown. V gave up 5 bases and J gave up 8 bases; unmatched junction bases: 8. Germline V lookup: CDR1 MNHNY, CDR2 SVGAGI (reference sequence). This CDR3 contains 15 residues. PCR amplification relied on 60 Vbeta primers (plus 13 Jbeta primers). The assay was immunoSEQ multiplex PCR, and TCRdb's table has in-frame clones only and misses some. The sample lists some 90,000 clones; around 80% were seen once. The data were obtained in a study of cytomegalovirus exposure and HLA in healthy donors. Findings of the study overall: Listed as cytomegalovirus-associated were over 150 TCR beta chains. A later analysis revealed that TCR association rates differed between HLA loci, peaking at DRB1 and bottoming out at HLA-C.

Everyone who donated was a healthy bone marrow donor. This chain connects TRBV6-6 to TRBJ1-6; 8 nucleotides match TRBD1. This clonotype was sampled from a woman in her forties or fifties in good health and CMV-seropositive. Sequencing was performed on PBMCs. CDR3 DNA: TGTGCCAGCAGTGACCCCGGGACAGGATATTCACCCCTCCACTTT. Amino acid sequence: CASSDPGTGYSPLHF.